Listed here are 23 T cell receptor beta chains from one sample, sequenced in a study of blood T cell repertoires in COVID-19. Repertoires were generated with immunoSEQ multiplex PCR, while TCRdb's copy carries only in-frame clones and drops some. The sample lists around 260,000 clones; about 88% were seen once. The sequencing input was peripheral blood. These receptor sequences come from a man aged 55-75 years who had recovered from COVID-19.

The J gene is TRBJ1-1, the V gene TRBV10-3, with TRBD1 matching 8 bases. CDR3 length: 17 amino acids. The trim removed 0 bases at V and 1 base at J, leaving 7 bases unmatched. Germline values: CDR1 ENHRY, CDR2 SYGVKD. The CDR3 region is CAISESYRGEENTEAFF. CDR3 coding DNA: TGTGCCATCAGTGAGTCTTACAGGGGGGAGGAGAACACTGAAGCTTTCTTT.

The chain recombines TRBV6-5 with TRBJ1-3, with D tentatively TRBD1 (5 bases). The CDR3 contains 14 residues. Germline V gene data show CDR1 as MNHEY and CDR2 as SVGAGI. The germline V and J ends were trimmed by 5 bases and 2 bases, with 10 bases remaining between them. The DNA of the CDR3 is TGTGCCAGCAGTCCCAGGGCGGCTGGAAACACCATATATTTT. Its translation is CASSPRAAGNTIYF.

This chain links TRBV2 with TRBJ1-2; D not resolved. V was pared by 5 bases and J by 4 bases, with 8 bases between. Germline V gene sequence: CDR1 SNHLY, CDR2 FYNNEI. The CDR3 is made up of 12 amino acids. The chain's CDR3 is CASSSGLYGYTF. The CDR3 DNA is TGTGCCAGCAGTTCGGGTCTCTATGGCTACACCTTC. The whole variable domain, remainder taken from reference TRBV2 and TRBJ1-2, is EPEVTQTPSHQVTQMGQEVILRCVPISNHLYFYWYRQILGQKVEFLVSFYNNEISEKSEIFDDQFSVERPDGSNFTLKIRSTKLEDSAMYFCASSSGLYGYTFGSGTRLTVV.

The rearrangement uses TRBV6-2 or TRBV6-3 and TRBJ2-5; a possible D gene is TRBD2 (6 bases). Trimming removed 0 bases at V and 2 bases at J, with 22 bases between. CDR1 is MNHEY and CDR2 is SVGEGT in the germline V gene. The CDR3 is 19 residues long. This CDR3 reads CASSYSISGSHSIQETQYF. The CDR3 DNA follows: TGTGCCAGCAGTTACTCGATAAGCGGGTCGCATTCAATTCAAGAGACCCAGTACTTC.

J is TRBJ1-6 and V is TRBV7-6; D remains unclear. CDR1 and CDR2 (germline): SGHVS, FNYEAQ. The CDR3 loop spans 15 amino acids. Trimming took 5 bases from V and 7 from J, leaving 15 bases between them. CDR3: CASSPLRGINSPLHF. The CDR3 nucleotides read TGTGCCAGCAGCCCCCTGCGCGGAATAAATTCACCCCTCCACTTT.

V gene TRBV19 combines with J gene TRBJ2-3; D is perhaps TRBD1 (6 bases). V lost 7 bases and J lost 0, with 14 bases in between. The CDR3 length is 15 residues. Germline-derived CDR1 and CDR2 are LNHDA and SQIVND (reference sequence). CDR3 bases: TGTGCCAGTACCCTCCAGGGGTCTAGCACAGATACGCAGTATTTT. This encodes CASTLQGSSTDTQYF.

This chain joins TRBV5-4 and TRBJ1-2; TRBD1 agrees at 7 bases. Germline V CDR1 and CDR2: SGHNT, YYREEE (reference sequence). The CDR3 has 17 residues. After removal of 3 bases from V and 0 bases from J, the junction contained 11 bases not matched to a gene. CDR3 nucleotide sequence: TGTGCCAGCAGCTCTCGACAGGGAGACTATGCTAACTATGGCTACACCTTC. Its translation is CASSSRQGDYANYGYTF.

The chain has TRBV11-1 and TRBJ1-5; 9 nucleotides match TRBD1. The CDR3 loop spans 15 amino acids. Germline-derived CDR1 and CDR2 are SGHAT and FQDESV (reference sequence). The J segment lost 4 bases and the V segment lost 5 bases, leaving 6 bases of the junction unmatched. DNA for the CDR3: TGTGCCAGCAGCGCGGACAGGGGCGTTAATCAGCCCCAGCATTTT. Its translation: CASSADRGVNQPQHF.

The chain uses TRBV10-2 and TRBJ2-1, with 7 bases aligning to TRBD2. The ends lost 6 bases at V and 5 bases at J; junction bases unmatched: 4. The CDR3 extends over 13 amino acids. CDR1 WSHSY and CDR2 SAAADI come from the germline V gene. This chain's CDR3 is CASREGTNNEQFF. CDR3 DNA: TGCGCCAGCAGAGAAGGGACTAACAATGAGCAGTTCTTC.

CDR3 coding DNA: TGTGCCAGTAGCACTGAGGGCGGCTTAGCTAACTATGGCTACACCTTC. Protein sequence: CASSTEGGLANYGYTF. The chain couples TRBV19 to TRBJ1-2; D is unresolved. This CDR3 has 16 residues. CDR1 is LNHDA and CDR2 is SQIVND in the germline V gene (reference sequence). Trimming cost V 6 bases and J 0 bases, with 17 bases left between them.

The chain uses TRBV7-2 and TRBJ2-2; possible D gene TRBD2, 6 bases. Germline CDR1 is SGHTA and CDR2 is FQGNSA. V was clipped by 3 bases and J by 4 bases, with 12 bases between them. The CDR3 is 15 residues long. The CDR3: CASSFRRDGTGELFF. The CDR3 DNA sequence: TGTGCCAGCAGCTTTCGGCGGGACGGCACCGGGGAGCTGTTTTTT.

V gene TRBV9 combines with J gene TRBJ1-5; TRBD1 agrees at 11 bases. Looked up from germline, CDR1 is SGDLS and CDR2 is YYNGEE. Losses at the gene ends were 0 bases for V and 6 bases for J; bases not matched to a gene: 2. CDR3 length: 15 residues. CDR3 residues: CASSVGTGGGQPQHF. The CDR3 region has the DNA TGTGCCAGCAGCGTAGGGACAGGGGGCGGTCAGCCCCAGCATTTT.

The rearrangement uses TRBV6-5 and TRBJ2-7; TRBD1 aligns across 9 bases. Trimming cost V 2 bases and J 1 base; bases outside gene matches: 3. CDR1 and CDR2 from the germline V gene are MNHEY and SVGAGI. This CDR3 spans 15 amino acids. The CDR3 coding sequence is TGTGCCAGCAGTTACACAGGGGGCAATTCCTACGAGCAGTACTTC. Residues: CASSYTGGNSYEQYF.

The genes are TRBV5-1 and TRBJ2-3, with a tentative D call TRBD2 (7 bases). CDR3 size: 15 residues. V gave up 3 bases and J gave up 0 bases, with 11 bases separating them. Germline lookup yields CDR1 SGHRS and CDR2 YFSETQ. This CDR3 is CASSWGGTSTDTQYF. CDR3 nucleotide sequence: TGCGCCAGCAGCTGGGGGGGCACTAGCACAGATACGCAGTATTTT.

The chain uses TRBV18 and TRBJ1-4; no clear D. V gave up 2 bases and J gave up 8 bases, with 12 bases separating them. The germline gives CDR1 KGHSH, CDR2 LQKENI. The length of the CDR3 is 14 residues. CDR3 nucleotides: TGTGCCAGCTCACCAGCACCCGGTTGGGAAAAACTGTTTTTT. It is translated as CASSPAPGWEKLFF. The entire variable domain, with the rest obtained from reference TRBV18 and TRBJ1-4, is as follows: NAGVMQNPRHLVRRRGQEARLRCSPMKGHSHVYWYRQLPEEGLKFMVYLQKENIIDESGMPKERFSAEFPKEGPSILRIQQVVRGDSAAYFCASSPAPGWEKLFFGSGTQLSVL.

The gene calls are TRBV15 and TRBJ2-7; TRBD1 matches at 12 bases. Trimming cost V 1 base and J 6 bases; bases outside gene matches: 7. The V gene's germline CDR1 is LNHNV and CDR2 YYDKDF (reference sequence). This CDR3 spans 16 amino acids. The CDR3 protein is CATSRAQGTGGAEQYF. DNA of the CDR3: TGTGCCACCAGCAGAGCCCAAGGGACAGGGGGCGCCGAGCAGTACTTC. The variable domain in full, completed from reference TRBV15 and TRBJ2-7, reads DAMVIQNPRYQVTQFGKPVTLSCSQTLNHNVMYWYQQKSSQAPKLLFHYYDKDFNNEADTPDNFQSRRPNTSFCFLDIRSPGLGDTAMYLCATSRAQGTGGAEQYFGPGTRLTVT.

This clone was counted between two and nine times. The chain couples TRBV21-1 to TRBJ1-6. TRBV21-1 is termed a pseudogene. CDR3 length equals 14 residues. The CDR3 DNA reads as TGTGCCAGCCGTCCAGACGGGGTAGGTTCACCCCTCCACTTT. Translation gives CASRPDGVGSPLHF.

This clone was seen once. This chain uses TRBV5-1 with TRBJ1-1; tentatively, D is TRBD1 (5 bases). The CDR3 contains 13 residues. V was clipped by 7 bases and J by 2 bases, with 12 bases between them. Looked up from germline, CDR1 is SGHRS and CDR2 is YFSETQ. The CDR3: CASWGEHNTEAFF. Written as DNA, the CDR3 is TGCGCCAGCTGGGGGGAACATAACACTGAAGCTTTCTTT.

The rearrangement joins TRBV5-1 to TRBJ2-3, with a tentative D call TRBD2 (5 bases). CDR1 SGHRS and CDR2 YFSETQ come from the germline V gene. This CDR3 has 13 amino acids. Between the trimmed V and J ends, which lost 1 base and 4 bases, there was a span of 7 bases. CDR3 residues: CASSLPSPDTQYF. The CDR3 DNA sequence: TGCGCCAGCAGCTTGCCTAGCCCAGATACGCAGTATTTT. The entire variable domain, with the rest obtained from reference TRBV5-1 and TRBJ2-3, is as follows: KAGVTQTPRYLIKTRGQQVTLSCSPISGHRSVSWYQQTPGQGLQFLFEYFSETQRNKGNFPGRFSGRQFSNSRSEMNVSTLELGDSALYLCASSLPSPDTQYFGPGTRLTVL.

This rearrangement joins TRBV5-1 to TRBJ2-3, with TRBD2 identical over 10 bases. V was pared by 2 bases and J by 5 bases, with 8 bases of the junction left unmatched. This CDR3 region has 16 residues. Germline V CDR1 and CDR2: SGHRS, YFSETQ. The CDR3 sequence is CASSFSSGGQGDTQYF. Here the CDR3 DNA reads TGCGCCAGCAGCTTTTCTAGCGGGGGTCAGGGAGATACGCAGTATTTT.

This rearrangement joins TRBV18 to TRBJ2-2; 8 bases line up with TRBD2. Germline lookup yields CDR1 KGHSH and CDR2 LQKENI. The J segment lost 6 bases and the V segment lost 3 bases, leaving 9 bases of the junction unmatched. The length of the CDR3 is 16 residues. This CDR3 is CASSPTGGAQPGELFF. The DNA for the CDR3 is TGTGCCAGCTCACCGACCGGGGGGGCCCAGCCCGGGGAGCTGTTTTTT.

This clone was observed once. The chain joins TRBV12-1 to TRBJ2-3; no DNA check was done on the table's D call, TRBD2. TRBV12-1 is flagged as a pseudogene. This CDR3 contains 16 residues. The CDR3 spells CASSHLSQDYTDTQYF. Here the CDR3 DNA reads TGTGCCAGCAGCCACTTATCACAGGACTACACAGATACGCAGTATTTT.

The chain has TRBV2 and TRBJ2-2, with a weak D call TRBD1 (6 bases). Trimming pared 6 bases from V and 5 bases from J, leaving 10 bases between. The CDR3 covers 13 residues. Per the germline V gene, CDR1 is SNHLY and CDR2 is FYNNEI. The CDR3 is CASRETGTGELFF. The CDR3 nucleotides read TGTGCCAGCAGGGAAACAGGGACCGGGGAGCTGTTTTTT.